The 17 T cell receptor beta chains presented below share a single source sample, sequenced in a study of CXCR3-negative and CXCR3-positive naive CD8 T cells. Study-level points and caveats: Naive CXCR3-positive cells had TRB CDR3s more hydrophobic than those of CXCR3-negative naive cells.

The libraries of TRB cDNA were prepared using 5' RACE with UMI labels. For each CDR3 protein, TCRdb gives one entry from its re-call of the 5' RACE reads, without DNA. Recorded for this sample: about 56,000 distinct CDR3 sequences. Their recognized antigens are unknown. The source material was naive CXCR3+ CD8+ T cells from blood. The subset: CD45RO-CCR7+CD27+CD95- naive CD8+ T cells expressing CXCR3 (TNR3+). The receptor set was obtained from a human donor in good health. Some clones in this sample may be carry-over from other donors' samples.

This sequence joins TRBV28 and TRBJ2-3. From germline, CDR1 is MDHEN and CDR2 SYDVKM. The CDR3 has 14 amino acids. The CDR3 reads CASSLNSATDTQYF.

The chain recombines TRBV6-1 with TRBJ1-5; checking the TCRdb D call of TRBD1 is not possible without DNA. Germline V gene lookup returns CDR1 MNHNS and CDR2 SASEGT. This CDR3 region has 15 residues. CDR3 protein: CASSEDKGANQPQHF.

CDR3 in amino acids: CASSLGGRGYNEQFF. This chain joins TRBV7-6 and TRBJ2-1; TCRdb's D gene call, TRBD1, goes unchecked for lack of DNA. The CDR3 consists of 15 residues. CDR1 and CDR2 (germline): SGHVS, FNYEAQ.

The chain links TRBV25-1 to TRBJ2-1; without DNA, the TCRdb call of TRBD1 cannot be checked. CDR3 length: 14 amino acids. Germline values: CDR1 MGHDK, CDR2 SYGVNS. This CDR3 reads CASSELGGGNEQFF.

The V and J genes are TRBV6-5 and TRBJ2-1; no DNA is available, so the TRBD2 call from TCRdb remains unchecked. CDR3 length equals 17 residues. Germline V gene lookup returns CDR1 MNHEY and CDR2 SVGAGI. CDR3 region: CASSYGRMRFLRTEQFF.

This chain uses TRBV20-1 with TRBJ2-7; as DNA is missing, the TRBD1 call by TCRdb cannot be tested. This CDR3 has 15 amino acids. Germline-derived CDR1 and CDR2 are DFQATT and SNEGSKA (reference sequence). CDR3: CSARAGDEPLYEQYF.

The chain is built from TRBV27 and TRBJ1-2; the D gene TCRdb calls, TRBD1, cannot be checked with no DNA. Germline V gives CDR1 MNHEY, CDR2 SMNVEV (reference sequence). The CDR3 consists of 15 residues. The CDR3 region is CASSPGQGYLHGYTF.

The chain couples TRBV2 to TRBJ2-1; there is no DNA to check the TCRdb D call of TRBD2. CDR1 is SNHLY and CDR2 is FYNNEI in the germline V gene. There are 18 residues in the CDR3. The chain's CDR3 is CASSERFGSLAGGNEQFF. Full variable domain (remainder filled in from reference TRBV2 and TRBJ2-1): EPEVTQTPSHQVTQMGQEVILRCVPISNHLYFYWYRQILGQKVEFLVSFYNNEISEKSEIFDDQFSVERPDGSNFTLKIRSTKLEDSAMYFCASSERFGSLAGGNEQFFGPGTRLTVL.

CDR3 in amino acids: CSARTQSSYEQYF. The rearrangement joins TRBV20-1 to TRBJ2-7. In germline, CDR1 is DFQATT, CDR2 SNEGSKA (reference sequence). The CDR3 spans 13 residues.

V and J are TRBV4-3 and TRBJ2-7. CDR1 is LGHNA and CDR2 is YSLEER in the germline V gene. The CDR3 covers 15 residues. This CDR3 is CASSQDQGSLYEQYF.

The rearrangement links TRBV7-3 to TRBJ2-1. Germline V gives CDR1 SGHTA, CDR2 FQGTGA. The CDR3 contains 15 residues. This CDR3 is CASSLRGGSYNEQFF.

The chain joins TRBV5-1 to TRBJ1-2; TCRdb picks TRBD1, but there is no DNA to check that call. This CDR3 has 17 amino acids. CDR1 is SGHRS and CDR2 is YFSETQ in the germline V gene. The CDR3 sequence: CASSLEFLDRGNYGYTF.

The rearrangement uses TRBV12-3 or TRBV12-4 and TRBJ1-4. This CDR3 region has 16 residues. The CDR3 here is CASSSSLLGTNEKLFF.

The genes are TRBV2 and TRBJ1-2; with no DNA, the TCRdb D assignment of TRBD1 cannot be verified. Germline V gene sequence: CDR1 SNHLY, CDR2 FYNNEI. The CDR3 covers 13 residues. The CDR3 protein is CASSGGGAYGYTF.

V and J are TRBV5-1 and TRBJ1-1. This CDR3 region has 16 residues. Germline loops: CDR1 SGHRS, CDR2 YFSETQ. Here the CDR3 reads CASRMGSEAAGTEAFF.

This chain uses TRBV4-1 with TRBJ1-2; TCRdb's D call of TRBD1 is untestable without DNA. Looked up from germline, CDR1 is MGHRA and CDR2 is YSYEKL. This CDR3 has 16 amino acids. The CDR3: CASTSPTGASFYGYTF.

The chain has TRBV2 and TRBJ2-3. CDR1 and CDR2 from the germline V gene are SNHLY and FYNNEI. The CDR3 is 13 residues long. The CDR3 spells CASLGTSTDTQYF. Filled out from reference TRBV2 and TRBJ2-3, the complete variable domain reads EPEVTQTPSHQVTQMGQEVILRCVPISNHLYFYWYRQILGQKVEFLVSFYNNEISEKSEIFDDQFSVERPDGSNFTLKIRSTKLEDSAMYFCASLGTSTDTQYFGPGTRLTVL.